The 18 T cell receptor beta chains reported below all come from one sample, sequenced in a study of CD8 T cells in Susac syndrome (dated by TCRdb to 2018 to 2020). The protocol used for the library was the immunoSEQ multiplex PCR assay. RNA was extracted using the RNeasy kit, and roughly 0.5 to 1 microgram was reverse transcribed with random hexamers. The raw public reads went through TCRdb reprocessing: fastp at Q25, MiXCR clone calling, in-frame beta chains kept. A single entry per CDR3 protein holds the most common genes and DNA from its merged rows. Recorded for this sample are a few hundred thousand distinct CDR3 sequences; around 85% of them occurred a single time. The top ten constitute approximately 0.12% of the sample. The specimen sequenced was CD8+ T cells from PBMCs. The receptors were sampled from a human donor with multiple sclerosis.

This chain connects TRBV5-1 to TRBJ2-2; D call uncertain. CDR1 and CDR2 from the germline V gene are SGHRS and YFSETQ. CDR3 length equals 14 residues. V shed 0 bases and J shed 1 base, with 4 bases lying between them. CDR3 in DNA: TGCGCCAGCAGCTTGGATGGGAACACCGGGGAGCTGTTTTTT. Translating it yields CASSLDGNTGELFF.

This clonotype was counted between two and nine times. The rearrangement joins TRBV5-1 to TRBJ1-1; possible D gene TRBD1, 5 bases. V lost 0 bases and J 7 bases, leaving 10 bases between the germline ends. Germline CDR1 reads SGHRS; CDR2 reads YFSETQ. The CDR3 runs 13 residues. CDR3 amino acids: CASSLGGAGEAFF. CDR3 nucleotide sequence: TGCGCCAGCAGCTTGGGCGGGGCGGGTGAAGCTTTCTTT. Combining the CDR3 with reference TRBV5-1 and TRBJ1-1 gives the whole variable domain KAGVTQTPRYLIKTRGQQVTLSCSPISGHRSVSWYQQTPGQGLQFLFEYFSETQRNKGNFPGRFSGRQFSNSRSEMNVSTLELGDSALYLCASSLGGAGEAFFGQGTRLTVV.

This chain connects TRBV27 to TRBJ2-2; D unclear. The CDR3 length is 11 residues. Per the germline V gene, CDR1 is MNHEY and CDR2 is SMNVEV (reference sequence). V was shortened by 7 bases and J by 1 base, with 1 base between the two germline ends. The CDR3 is CASKNTGELFF. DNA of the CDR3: TGTGCCAGCAAGAACACCGGGGAGCTGTTTTTT.

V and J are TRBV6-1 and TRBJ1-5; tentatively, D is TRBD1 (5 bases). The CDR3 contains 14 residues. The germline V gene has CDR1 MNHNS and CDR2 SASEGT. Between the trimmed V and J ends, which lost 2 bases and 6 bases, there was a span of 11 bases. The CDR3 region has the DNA TGTGCCAGCAGTGAATTCAGGGAGGGTCAGCCCCAGCATTTT. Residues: CASSEFREGQPQHF.

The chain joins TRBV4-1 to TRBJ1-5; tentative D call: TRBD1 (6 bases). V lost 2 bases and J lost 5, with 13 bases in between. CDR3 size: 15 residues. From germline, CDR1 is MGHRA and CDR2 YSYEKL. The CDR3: CASSQITEGDQPQHF. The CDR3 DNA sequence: TGCGCCAGCAGCCAAATCACCGAGGGGGATCAGCCCCAGCATTTT.

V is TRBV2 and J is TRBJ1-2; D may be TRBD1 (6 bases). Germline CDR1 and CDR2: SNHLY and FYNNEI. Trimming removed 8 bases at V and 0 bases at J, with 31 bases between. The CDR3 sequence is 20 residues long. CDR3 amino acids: CASLSVGGTGSVGANYGYTF. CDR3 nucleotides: TGTGCCAGCCTTTCCGTCGGGGGTACAGGGTCGGTGGGGGCTAACTATGGCTACACCTTC.

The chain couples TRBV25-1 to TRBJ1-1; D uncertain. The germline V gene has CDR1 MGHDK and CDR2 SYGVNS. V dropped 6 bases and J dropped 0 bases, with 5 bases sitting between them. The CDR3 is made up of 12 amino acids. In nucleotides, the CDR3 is TGTGCCAGCAGGCACGTGAACACTGAAGCTTTCTTT. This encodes CASRHVNTEAFF. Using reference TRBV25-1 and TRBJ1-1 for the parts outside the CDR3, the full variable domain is EADIYQTPRYLVIGTGKKITLECSQTMGHDKMYWYQQDPGMELHLIHYSYGVNSTEKGDLSSESTVSRIRTEHFPLTLESARPSHTSQYLCASRHVNTEAFFGQGTRLTVV.

CDR3 nucleotide sequence: TGTGCCAGCAGCCAAGTGCCAGGGCTATATGGCTACACCTTC. The encoded protein is CASSQVPGLYGYTF. The chain couples TRBV3-1 to TRBJ1-2, with a weak D call TRBD1 (5 bases). The germline CDR1 and CDR2 sequences are LGHDT and YNNKEL (reference sequence). The CDR3 sequence is 14 residues long. Trimming removed 1 base at V and 5 bases at J, with 11 bases between.

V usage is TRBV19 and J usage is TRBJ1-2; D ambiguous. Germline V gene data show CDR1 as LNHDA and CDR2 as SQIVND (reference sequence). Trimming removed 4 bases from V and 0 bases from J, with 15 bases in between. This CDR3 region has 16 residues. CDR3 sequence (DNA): TGTGCCAGTAGTACCTCCTGGACTGAAGCTAACTATGGCTACACCTTC. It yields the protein CASSTSWTEANYGYTF.

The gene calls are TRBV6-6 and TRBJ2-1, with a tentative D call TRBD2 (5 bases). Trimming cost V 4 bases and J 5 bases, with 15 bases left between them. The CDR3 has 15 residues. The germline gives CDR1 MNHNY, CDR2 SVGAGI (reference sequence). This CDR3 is CASSLVGVRDNEQFF. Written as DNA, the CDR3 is TGTGCCAGCAGTTTGGTGGGAGTAAGGGACAATGAGCAGTTCTTC.

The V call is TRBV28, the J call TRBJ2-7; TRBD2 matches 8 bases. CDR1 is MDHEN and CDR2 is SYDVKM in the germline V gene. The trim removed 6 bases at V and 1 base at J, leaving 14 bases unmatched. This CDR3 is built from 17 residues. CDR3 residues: CASSRMVPGLGSYEQYF. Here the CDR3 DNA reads TGTGCCAGCAGCCGAATGGTTCCGGGACTAGGTTCCTACGAGCAGTACTTC.

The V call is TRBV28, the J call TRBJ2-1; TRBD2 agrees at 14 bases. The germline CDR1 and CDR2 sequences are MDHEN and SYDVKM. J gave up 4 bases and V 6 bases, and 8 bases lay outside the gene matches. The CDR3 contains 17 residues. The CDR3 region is CASSIGTSGSFYNEQFF. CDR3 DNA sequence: TGTGCCAGCAGCATTGGGACTAGCGGGAGTTTTTACAATGAGCAGTTCTTC.

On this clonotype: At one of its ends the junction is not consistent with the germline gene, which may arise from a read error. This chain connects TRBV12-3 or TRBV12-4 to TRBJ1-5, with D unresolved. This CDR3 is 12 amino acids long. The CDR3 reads CASRLGKQPQHF. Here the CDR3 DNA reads TGTGCCAGCAGATTAGGGAAACAGCCCCAGCATTTT.

The CDR3 here is CASSLLAGATTDTQYF. CDR3 in DNA: TGTGCCAGCAGCTTACTAGCGGGGGCGACCACAGATACGCAGTATTTT. This chain uses TRBV7-8 with TRBJ2-3; 10 bases line up with TRBD2. J was trimmed by 2 bases and V by 2 bases; bases with no gene match: 4. The CDR3 consists of 16 residues. Germline V gives CDR1 SGHVS, CDR2 FQNEAQ.

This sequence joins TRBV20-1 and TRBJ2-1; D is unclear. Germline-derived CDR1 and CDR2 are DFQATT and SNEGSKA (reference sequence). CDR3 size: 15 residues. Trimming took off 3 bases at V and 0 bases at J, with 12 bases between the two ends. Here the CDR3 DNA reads TGCAGTGCTAGTGGACGGTCCAGCTCCTACAATGAGCAGTTCTTC. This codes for CSASGRSSSYNEQFF.

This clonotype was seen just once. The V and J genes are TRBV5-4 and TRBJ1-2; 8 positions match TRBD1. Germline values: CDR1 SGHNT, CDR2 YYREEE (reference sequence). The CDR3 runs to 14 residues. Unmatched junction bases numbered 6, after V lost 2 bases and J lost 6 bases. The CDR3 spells CASSFLTGAHGYTF. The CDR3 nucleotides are TGTGCCAGCAGCTTCCTGACAGGGGCCCATGGCTACACCTTC.

CDR3 loop: CASSYPGLAGEETQYF. The CDR3 DNA is TGTGCCAGCAGTTACCCCGGACTAGCGGGAGAAGAGACCCAGTACTTC. The V gene is TRBV6-5, the J gene TRBJ2-5, with TRBD2 identical over 13 bases. CDR3 size: 16 residues. The V and J ends lost 2 bases and 3 bases, in that order; junction bases with no gene match: 3. From germline, CDR1 is MNHEY and CDR2 SVGAGI.

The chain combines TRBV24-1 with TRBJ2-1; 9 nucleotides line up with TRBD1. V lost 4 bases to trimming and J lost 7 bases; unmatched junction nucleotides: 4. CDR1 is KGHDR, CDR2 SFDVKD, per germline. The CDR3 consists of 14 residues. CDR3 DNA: TGTGCCACCAGTGACCGGACAGGGGCGAATGAGCAGTTCTTC. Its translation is CATSDRTGANEQFF.